This T cell receptor beta chain is drawn from a study of T cells in Graves' hyperthyroidism and ophthalmopathy. Study details: Specimen type is peripheral blood, collected at initial diagnosis prior to any treatment. Broader study findings: Most thyroid-expanded clonotypes above 0.001 were also found in blood. Ophthalmopathy cases were set apart from stable hyperthyroidism by a 13 V-J model.

About this clonotype: Its antigen is currently unknown.

Researchers took RNA transcripts and amplified the TCR beta CDR3 regions from them. The HTBI primer set drove a first-round RT-PCR of the TCR CDR3. TCRdb re-derived calls from the multiplex PCR reads in MiXCR, one entry per CDR3 protein. The data hold about 300,000 distinct CDR3 sequences, with roughly 15% observed a single time. The CDR3 length is 14 residues. V dropped 0 bases and J dropped 7; count of bases not matched to a gene: 3. Germline V gene lookup returns CDR1 SGHRS and CDR2 YFSETQ. A lack of ophthalmopathy progression within 18 months defined stable Graves' hyperthyroidism. This TCR was recovered from a woman aged 40 to 49 with Graves' hyperthyroidism. The chain joins TRBV5-1 to TRBJ1-2; 10 bases are shared with TRBD1. The source material was blood. CDR3 nucleotide sequence: TGCGCCAGCAGCTTGGGGGGACAGGGGTCTGGCTACACCTTC. This encodes CASSLGGQGSGYTF.